Each of the 13 T cell receptor beta chains below was sequenced from the same sample in a study of cytomegalovirus exposure and HLA in healthy donors (dated by TCRdb to 2016 to 2017). Receptors were amplified or captured by the immunoSEQ multiplex PCR assay. A mixture of 60 forward primers for TCR Vbeta segments and 13 reverse primers for TCR Jbeta segments was used in the multiplex PCR. TCRdb carries this immuneACCESS record with in-frame sequences only. Its versions omit some clonotypes, under half of them owing to an unresolved V gene in the studies checked, with the rest unexplained. For this sample the table gives 180,000 or so clones, of which about three quarters were detected only once. The ten largest clones capture 1.5% to 2% of the sample. The sequenced material came from PBMCs. All receptors come from a man between 18 and 35 years old in good health and CMV-seronegative.

CDR3 nucleotide sequence: TGTGCCAGTAGTACCGACAGGGGCTTCAATCAGCCCCAGCATTTT. The encoded protein is CASSTDRGFNQPQHF. The chain uses TRBV19 and TRBJ1-5; 8 positions match TRBD1. The germline gives CDR1 LNHDA, CDR2 SQIVND (reference sequence). V trimming: 4 bases; J trimming: 3 bases; junction bases outside the gene matches: 5. The CDR3 is 15 residues long.

V gene TRBV14 combines with J gene TRBJ2-3; 7 nucleotides align to TRBD1. The CDR3 length is 16 residues. The J segment lost 6 bases and the V segment lost 4 bases, leaving 13 bases of the junction unmatched. Germline V lookup: CDR1 SGHDN, CDR2 FVKESK. The CDR3 loop reads CASSRTRGLGADTQYF. The DNA of the CDR3 is TGTGCCAGCAGCCGTACGAGGGGGCTGGGGGCTGATACGCAGTATTTT.

The chain uses TRBV5-4 and TRBJ2-2; 12 nucleotides agree with TRBD2. The germline V gene has CDR1 SGHNT and CDR2 YYREEE (reference sequence). This CDR3 has 18 amino acids. V shed 6 bases, J shed 3 bases, and the junction held 12 bases outside the gene matches. The CDR3 DNA is TGTGCCAGCACCCGTGGTCTAGCGGGGGGGCGTTACACCGGGGAGCTGTTTTTT. Its translation: CASTRGLAGGRYTGELFF.

The chain uses TRBV28 and TRBJ1-2; D perhaps matches TRBD1 (5 bases). The CDR3 loop spans 14 amino acids. The ends were cut back, 8 bases at V and 0 bases at J, with 13 bases in the middle. CDR1 and CDR2 from the germline V gene are MDHEN and SYDVKM. This CDR3 reads CASRTSVTNYGYTF. The CDR3 DNA sequence: TGTGCCAGCCGGACATCCGTTACTAACTATGGCTACACCTTC.

The chain is built from TRBV2 and TRBJ1-5; 8 bases are a match to TRBD1. CDR3 size: 18 residues. Germline CDR1 is SNHLY and CDR2 is FYNNEI. With 1 base clipped from V and 0 bases from J, the junction kept 8 bases outside the gene matches. The CDR3 nucleotides read TGTGCCAGCAGTGAAGGCGGGACAGGCTTCTATAGCAATCAGCCCCAGCATTTT. Protein sequence: CASSEGGTGFYSNQPQHF.

This clone has just one count. The chain couples TRBV7-3 to TRBJ2-5; D not resolved. CDR1 and CDR2 from the germline V gene are SGHTA and FQGTGA. V shed 4 bases and J shed 5 bases, with 11 bases lying between them. The CDR3 runs 13 residues. The CDR3 reads CASSSTKDETQYF. In DNA, the CDR3 is TGTGCCAGCAGCTCGACAAAGGATGAGACCCAGTACTTC.

The table lists this clone with a count of one. The chain employs TRBV27 and TRBJ2-1; 9 nucleotides match TRBD2. The CDR3 sequence is 16 residues long. V shed 3 bases, J shed 8 bases, and the junction held 11 bases outside the gene matches. Germline V lookup: CDR1 MNHEY, CDR2 SMNVEV (reference sequence). DNA of the CDR3: TGTGCCAGCAGTTTTCTCTCTAGCGGGAATTTCGATGAGCAGTTCTTC. This gives the protein CASSFLSSGNFDEQFF.

J is TRBJ2-5 and V is TRBV14; 7 positions agree with TRBD1. Per the germline V gene, CDR1 is SGHDN and CDR2 is FVKESK. V lost 2 bases and J lost 5; bases outside the gene matches: 11. The length of the CDR3 is 16 residues. The CDR3 nucleotides are TGTGCCAGCAGCCAACCCGGGACAGAGGGATGGGAGACCCAGTACTTC. Its translation: CASSQPGTEGWETQYF.

The V and J genes are TRBV7-6 and TRBJ2-7; 7 bases agree with TRBD1. Germline V gives CDR1 SGHVS, CDR2 FNYEAQ. The trim removed 1 base at V and 1 base at J, leaving 4 bases unmatched. The CDR3 has 15 residues. Here the CDR3 reads CASSLGYRGSYEQYF. CDR3 nucleotide sequence: TGTGCCAGCAGCTTAGGGTACAGGGGATCCTACGAGCAGTACTTC.

This chain uses TRBV6-5 with TRBJ2-3; 9 bases map to TRBD1. Trimming at V came to 1 base and at J to 2 bases, leaving 4 bases not matched to a gene. From germline, CDR1 is MNHEY and CDR2 SVGAGI. The CDR3 totals 16 residues. The CDR3 loop is CASSYFGTGNTDTQYF. Written as DNA, the CDR3 is TGTGCCAGCAGTTACTTCGGGACAGGGAACACAGATACGCAGTATTTT.

The chain couples TRBV6-1 to TRBJ2-7; the match to TRBD2 covers 12 bases. The CDR3 is 15 residues long. Trimming at V came to 4 bases and at J to 4 bases, leaving 5 bases not matched to a gene. CDR1 and CDR2 (germline): MNHNS, SASEGT. CDR3 loop: CASSAASGRVYEQYF. For the CDR3, the DNA is TGTGCCAGCAGTGCTGCTAGCGGGAGGGTGTACGAGCAGTACTTC.

The CDR3 spells CASSLSVGADEKLFF. The CDR3 nucleotides are TGTGCCAGCAGCTTGTCAGTGGGCGCCGATGAAAAACTGTTTTTT. The J gene is TRBJ1-4, the V gene TRBV7-2; D uncertain. The V end lost 3 bases, the J end lost 6 bases, and 14 bases lay between the germline ends. Germline CDR1 and CDR2: SGHTA and FQGNSA. The CDR3 has 15 amino acids.

The chain couples TRBV15 to TRBJ2-7, with a weak D call TRBD2 (5 bases). The germline V gene encodes CDR1 LNHNV and CDR2 YYDKDF (reference sequence). Trimming cost V 4 bases and J 7 bases, with 14 bases left between them. The CDR3 sequence is 13 residues long. The CDR3 bases are TGTGCCACCAGCACGAGACTACCTACGGAGCAGTACTTC. Encoded protein: CATSTRLPTEQYF. Combining the CDR3 with reference TRBV15 and TRBJ2-7 gives the whole variable domain DAMVIQNPRYQVTQFGKPVTLSCSQTLNHNVMYWYQQKSSQAPKLLFHYYDKDFNNEADTPDNFQSRRPNTSFCFLDIRSPGLGDTAMYLCATSTRLPTEQYFGPGTRLTVT.